The rows below give T cell receptor beta chains drawn from one sample of a study of shared clonotypes between healthy human individuals. Data came from immunoSEQ multiplex PCR; TCRdb stores just in-frame clones and leaves some out. This table holds roughly 1 million clones, roughly 75% found once. The material sequenced was memory CD4+ T cells sorted from blood. These receptors were taken from a man between 18 and 35 years old in good health. Each CDR3 is given with its conserved first and last residue. The order of the fields is D gene, J gene, V gene, CDR3 length, clone size, CDR3 protein, CDR3 DNA. D genes are given only for firm matches. Size tells how often a clone was seen (once, few, many) or the class of an expanded clone, and some rows leave it out.

>-|TRBJ1-3|TRBV18|15|-
CASSRTRDSGNTIYF
TGTGCCAGCTCAAGGACGCGGGACTCTGGAAACACCATATATTTT
>-|TRBJ2-7|TRBV7-2|15|-
CASSLSSQGTYEQYF
TGTGCCAGCAGCTTAAGCTCCCAGGGCACCTACGAGCAGTACTTC
>TRBD1|TRBJ1-2|TRBV5-4|14|few
CASSQRDRGLGYTF
TGTGCCAGCAGTCAAAGGGACAGGGGGTTAGGCTACACCTTC
>-|TRBJ1-3|TRBV5-6|15|-
CASSLGTVSGNTIYF
TGTGCCAGCAGCTTGGGGACAGTCTCTGGAAACACCATATATTTT
>-|TRBJ2-7|TRBV4-1|13|-
CASSPPGSYEQYF
TGCGCCAGCAGCCCTCCCGGGTCCTACGAGCAGTACTTC
>-|TRBJ2-1|TRBV18|12|-
CASSSSGSEQFF
TGTGCCAGCTCAAGTTCCGGTAGTGAGCAGTTCTTC
>-|TRBJ2-1|TRBV9|14|-
CASSVASSFNEQFF
TGTGCCAGCAGCGTAGCTTCTAGTTTCAATGAGCAGTTCTTC
>-|TRBJ1-2|TRBV10-3|12|few
CAIRMGPYGYTF
TGTGCCATCAGGATGGGACCCTATGGCTACACCTTC
>-|TRBJ2-5|TRBV11-2|13|-
CATRKIGVETQYF
TGTGCCACCCGAAAAATAGGAGTCGAGACCCAGTACTTC
>-|TRBJ2-4|TRBV15|16|-
CATSRGGVIAKNIQYF
TGTGCCACCAGCAGAGGCGGGGTTATCGCCAAAAACATTCAGTACTTC
>-|TRBJ2-1|TRBV7-2|14|-
CASSFRLQSNEQFF
TGTGCCAGCAGCTTTCGACTCCAAAGCAATGAGCAGTTCTTC
>-|TRBJ1-6|TRBV6-1|13|-
CASYGARNSPLHF
TGTGCCAGCTATGGGGCGCGGAATTCACCCCTCCACTTT
>TRBD2|TRBJ2-5|TRBV2|15|few
CASTRTSGDVKTQYF
TGTGCCAGCACCAGAACTAGCGGGGATGTAAAGACCCAGTACTTC
>-|TRBJ2-2|TRBV19|15|few
CASSIEGKGTGELFF
TGTGCCAGTAGTATTGAAGGGAAGGGGACCGGGGAGCTGTTTTTT
>-|TRBJ1-1|TRBV2|13|-
CASSEGVASEAFF
TGTGCCAGCAGTGAGGGGGTAGCGTCTGAAGCTTTCTTT
>-|TRBJ1-3|TRBV28|12|-
CASSFGGNTIYF
TGTGCCAGCAGTTTCGGCGGAAACACCATATATTTT
>TRBD1|TRBJ1-4|TRBV2|15|-
CASSLTGATNEKLFF
TGTGCCAGCAGTCTTACAGGGGCAACTAATGAAAAACTGTTTTTT
>-|TRBJ2-5|TRBV5-1|12|few
CASARDGETQYF
TGCGCCAGCGCACGGGACGGGGAGACCCAGTACTTC
>TRBD2|TRBJ2-1|TRBV9|16|-
CASSPRTSGEASEQFF
TGTGCCAGCAGCCCTAGGACTAGTGGGGAGGCCTCGGAGCAGTTCTTC
>TRBD1|TRBJ2-3|TRBV5-6|17|-
CASSLGDRLGATDTQYF
TGTGCCAGCAGCTTGGGGGACAGGTTAGGGGCAACAGATACGCAGTATTTT
>-|TRBJ2-1|TRBV11-3|14|-
CASSLDPGRTGQFF
TGTGCCAGCAGCTTAGATCCGGGTCGAACGGGGCAGTTCTTC
>-|TRBJ2-5|TRBV18|17|-
CASSPRARGVPQETQYF
TGTGCCAGCTCACCACGGGCCAGGGGGGTCCCCCAAGAGACCCAGTACTTC
>-|TRBJ1-2|TRBV7-9|13|-
CASRNDGNYGYTF
TGTGCCAGCAGGAACGACGGGAACTATGGCTACACCTTC
>-|TRBJ2-5|TRBV30|10|few
CAWGQETQYF
TGTGCCTGGGGACAAGAGACCCAGTACTTC
>-|TRBJ1-6|TRBV28|15|-
CASSLPQGNNSPLHF
TGTGCCAGCAGTTTACCCCAGGGTAATAATTCACCCCTCCACTTT
>-|TRBJ2-5|TRBV19|16|-
CASSPSGAGHRETQYF
TGTGCCAGTAGTCCCTCCGGGGCAGGCCATCGGGAGACCCAGTACTTC
>-|TRBJ1-1|TRBV19|17|-
CASSMGRRSAEHTEAFF
TGTGCCAGTAGTATGGGTCGGCGTAGCGCGGAGCACACTGAAGCTTTCTTT
>-|TRBJ1-1|TRBV9|12|-
CASSPGYTEAFF
TGTGCCAGCAGCCCCGGGTACACTGAAGCTTTCTTT
>-|TRBJ2-3|TRBV5-4|13|-
CASSLQGTDTQYF
TGTGCCAGCAGCCTCCAAGGCACAGATACGCAGTATTTT
>-|TRBJ1-6|TRBV5-1|14|-
CASSLGQRNSPLHF
TGCGCCAGCAGCTTGGGGCAGCGTAATTCACCCCTCCACTTT
>TRBD1|TRBJ2-2|TRBV5-1|14|few
CASRGQGDTGELFF
TGCGCCAGCAGGGGACAGGGGGATACCGGGGAGCTGTTTTTT
>TRBD2|TRBJ2-7|TRBV5-1|14|-
CASSLSGSFYEQYF
TGCGCCAGCAGCCTTAGCGGGAGCTTTTACGAGCAGTACTTC
>-|TRBJ2-1|TRBV30|16|-
CAWSVRGFPGYNEQFF
TGTGCCTGGAGTGTACGAGGGTTTCCGGGATACAATGAGCAGTTCTTC
>-|TRBJ1-6|TRBV18|15|-
CASSPREGYNSPLHF
TGTGCCAGCTCACCACGAGAGGGCTATAATTCACCCCTCCACTTT
>-|TRBJ2-7|TRBV2|11|-
CASRTGGEQYF
TGTGCCAGCAGGACTGGAGGCGAGCAGTACTTC
>-|TRBJ1-6|TRBV9|15|-
CASSVAAGFNSPLHF
TGTGCCAGCAGCGTAGCTGCGGGTTTCAATTCACCCCTCCACTTT
>TRBD1|TRBJ2-7|TRBV2|13|-
CASGRQGTYEQYF
TGTGCCAGCGGCCGACAGGGCACCTACGAGCAGTACTTC
>-|TRBJ1-5|TRBV19|14|once
CASTTTRKGGPQHF
TGTGCCAGTACTACCACAAGGAAGGGGGGGCCCCAGCATTTT
>-|TRBJ2-6|TRBV6-4|14|-
CASSGDSGANVLTF
TGTGCCAGCAGTGGGGACTCTGGGGCCAACGTCCTGACTTTC
>-|TRBJ2-7|TRBV21-1|12|few
CASIGTAGEQYF
TGTGCCAGCATCGGGACGGCGGGCGAGCAGTACTTC
>-|TRBJ2-5|TRBV27|11|-
CASSAQETQYF
TGTGCCAGCAGTGCACAAGAGACCCAGTACTTC
>-|TRBJ2-7|TRBV6-1|12|-
CASSANEYEQYF
TGTGCCAGCAGTGCCAATGAATACGAGCAGTACTTC
>-|TRBJ1-1|TRBV6-1|14|once
CASRLGGVNTEAFF
TGTGCCAGCAGGTTGGGGGGCGTGAACACTGAAGCTTTCTTT
>TRBD1|TRBJ2-7|TRBV30|17|-
CAWFRDRGSKSSYEQYF
TGTGCCTGGTTCCGGGACAGGGGGAGTAAGAGCTCCTACGAGCAGTACTTC
>-|TRBJ1-5|TRBV5-1|16|-
CASRVSGEYRNQPQHF
TGCGCCAGCAGGGTCTCGGGTGAGTATCGCAATCAGCCCCAGCATTTT
>TRBD2|TRBJ2-7|TRBV9|15|-
CASSGGLALSYEQYF
TGTGCCAGCAGCGGTGGACTAGCGCTCTCCTACGAGCAGTACTTC
>-|TRBJ1-4|TRBV6-5|11|-
CASVGGEKLFF
TGTGCCAGCGTGGGGGGAGAAAAACTGTTTTTT
>-|TRBJ1-1|TRBV2|14|few
CASSGGFENTEAFF
TGTGCCAGCAGTGGTGGGTTCGAAAACACTGAAGCTTTCTTT
>TRBD1|TRBJ2-2|TRBV7-9|18|once
CASSPRTGGGWGTGELFF
TGTGCCAGCAGCCCTAGGACAGGGGGCGGTTGGGGCACCGGGGAGCTGTTTTTT
>-|TRBJ2-2|TRBV9|15|-
CASSVARDRSGELFF
TGTGCCAGCAGCGTAGCTAGGGATCGATCCGGGGAGCTGTTTTTT
>-|TRBJ2-2|TRBV28|11|-
CASSGTGELFF
TGTGCCAGCAGCGGGACCGGGGAGCTGTTTTTT
>TRBD1|TRBJ2-7|TRBV19|15|-
CASSTSGTGGYEQYF
TGTGCCAGTAGTACCTCCGGGACAGGGGGCTACGAGCAGTACTTC
>-|TRBJ1-2|TRBV7-2|12|-
CASSLGRGGYTF
TGTGCCAGCAGCCTAGGGAGGGGTGGCTACACCTTC
>-|TRBJ2-6|TRBV7-2|17|-
CASSGQGGVSGANVLTF
TGTGCCAGCAGCGGGCAGGGGGGAGTCTCTGGGGCCAACGTCCTGACTTTC
>-|TRBJ2-3|TRBV19|12|-
CASGGFTDTQYF
TGTGCCAGTGGGGGGTTCACAGATACGCAGTATTTT
>-|TRBJ2-1|TRBV9|18|-
CASSVGAATTKSYNEQFF
TGTGCCAGCAGCGTAGGAGCGGCAACCACTAAATCCTACAATGAGCAGTTCTTC
>-|TRBJ1-6|TRBV2|14|-
CASIRSSYNSPLHF
TGTGCCAGCATACGGAGCTCCTATAATTCACCCCTCCACTTT